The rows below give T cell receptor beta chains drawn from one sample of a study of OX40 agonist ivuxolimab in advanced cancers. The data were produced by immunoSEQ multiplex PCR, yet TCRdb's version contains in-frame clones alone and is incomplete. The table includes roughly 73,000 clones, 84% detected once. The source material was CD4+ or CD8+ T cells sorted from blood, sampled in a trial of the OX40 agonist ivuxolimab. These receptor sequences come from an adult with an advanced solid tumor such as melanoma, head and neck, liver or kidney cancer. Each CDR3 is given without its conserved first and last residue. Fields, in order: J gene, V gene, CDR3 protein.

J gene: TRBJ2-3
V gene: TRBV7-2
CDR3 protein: ASSGVGSPDTQY

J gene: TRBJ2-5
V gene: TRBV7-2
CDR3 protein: ASSPQGRETQY

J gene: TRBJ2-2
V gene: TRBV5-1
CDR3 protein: ASSRRGEGGELF

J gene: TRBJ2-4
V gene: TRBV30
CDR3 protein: AWSPGTAKNIQY

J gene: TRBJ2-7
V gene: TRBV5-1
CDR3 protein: ASSLEVVFEQY

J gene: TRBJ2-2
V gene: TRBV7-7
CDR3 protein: ASSLGATGELF

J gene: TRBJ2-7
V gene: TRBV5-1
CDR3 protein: ASSLAITVGRTYEQY

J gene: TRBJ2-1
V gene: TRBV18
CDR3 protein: ASSIDLREVADTSSYNEQF

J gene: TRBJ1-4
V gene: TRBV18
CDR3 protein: ASSPGIGEKLF

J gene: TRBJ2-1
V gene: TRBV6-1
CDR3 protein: ASSERPRGEQF

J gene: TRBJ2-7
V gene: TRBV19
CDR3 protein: ASSRTSGRGASSYEQY

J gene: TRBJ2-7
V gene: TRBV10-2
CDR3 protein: ASSLQQIPPYEQY

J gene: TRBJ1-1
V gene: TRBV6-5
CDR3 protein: ASSYPTGFTEAF

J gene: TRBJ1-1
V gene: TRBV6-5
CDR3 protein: ASSYSTRDNTEAF

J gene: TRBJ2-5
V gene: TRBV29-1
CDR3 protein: SVVIQGETQY

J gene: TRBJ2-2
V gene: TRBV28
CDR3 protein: ASRSTGLAINTGELF

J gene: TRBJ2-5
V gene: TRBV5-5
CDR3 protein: ASSRGGQQETQY

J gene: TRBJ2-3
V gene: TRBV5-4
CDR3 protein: ASSLEGDTQY

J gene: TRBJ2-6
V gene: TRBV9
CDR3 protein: ASSVDPRQGASGANVLT

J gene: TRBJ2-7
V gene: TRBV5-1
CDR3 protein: ASSVAQGYDEQY

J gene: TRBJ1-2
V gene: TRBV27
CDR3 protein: ASSFSRGSYGYT

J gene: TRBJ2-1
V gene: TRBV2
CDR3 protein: ASRGSPEGNEQF

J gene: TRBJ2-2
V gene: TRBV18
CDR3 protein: ASSPKGNTGELF

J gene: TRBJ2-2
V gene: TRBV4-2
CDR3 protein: ASRNGRRASTGELF

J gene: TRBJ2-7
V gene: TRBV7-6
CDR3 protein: ASSFGQGVYEQY

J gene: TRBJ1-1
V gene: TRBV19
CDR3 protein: ASTLGARGAAF

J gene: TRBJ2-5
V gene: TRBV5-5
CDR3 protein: ASSLTVAAVPGGTQY

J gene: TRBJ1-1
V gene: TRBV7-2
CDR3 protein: ASSVGQNTEAF

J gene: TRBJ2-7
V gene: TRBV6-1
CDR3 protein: ASSQADSAYEQY

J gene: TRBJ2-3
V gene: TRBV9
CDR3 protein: ASSVGVGTDTQY

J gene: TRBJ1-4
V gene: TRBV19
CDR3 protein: ASSILAGVNEKLF

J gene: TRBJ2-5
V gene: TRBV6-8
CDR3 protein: ASSQPRLAGEQETQY

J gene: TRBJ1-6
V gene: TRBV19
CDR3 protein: ASKGQGSPLH

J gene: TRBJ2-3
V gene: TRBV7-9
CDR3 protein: ASSRGEGANTDTQY

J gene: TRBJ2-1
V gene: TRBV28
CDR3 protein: ASSAGSPPYNEQF

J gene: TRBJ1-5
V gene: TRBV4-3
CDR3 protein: ASSQDRWGGQPQH

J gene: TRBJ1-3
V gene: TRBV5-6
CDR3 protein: ASSPRQSSGNTIY

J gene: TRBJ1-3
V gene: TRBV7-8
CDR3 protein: ASSALQGDRSGNTIY

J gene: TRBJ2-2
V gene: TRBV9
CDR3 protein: ASSVGDRAVTGELF

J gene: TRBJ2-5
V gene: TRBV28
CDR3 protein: ASSPAYRGSETQY

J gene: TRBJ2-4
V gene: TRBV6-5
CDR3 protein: ASRAGTGSDIQY